The rows below give T cell receptor beta chains drawn from one sample of a study of blood T cell repertoires in COVID-19. This table comes from immunoSEQ multiplex PCR, and its TCRdb copy is limited to in-frame clones, with some not included. The sample holds 75,000 to 100,000 clones; 75% to 90% are singletons and the top ten take under 2%. Sequencing used peripheral blood. The receptors were gathered from an elderly man with acute or convalescent COVID-19. CDR3s include the opening cysteine and the closing phenylalanine or tryptophan.

j_call,v_call,cdr3_aa
TRBJ2-5,TRBV19,CASSTGSQETQYF
TRBJ2-3,TRBV10-3,CAIRDRGSTDTQYF
TRBJ2-6,TRBV5-1,CASSLAGRALSNVLTF
TRBJ2-3,TRBV25-1,CASSGLFLGTDTQYF
TRBJ2-5,TRBV19,CASTPTGGEETQYF
TRBJ2-5,TRBV28,CASSPRGLAEETQYF
TRBJ2-7,TRBV3-1/TRBV3-2,CASSLREGHEQYF
TRBJ2-2,TRBV5-1,CASSLASGNTGELFF
TRBJ1-5,TRBV29-1,CSVEPQGMGNQPQHF
TRBJ2-2,TRBV19,CASSTMSPSGGGELFF
TRBJ1-4,TRBV5-1,CASSLGPGGHEKLFF
TRBJ2-7,TRBV19,CASSSRQGANEQYF
TRBJ2-3,TRBV5-1,CASSSRGSTDTQYF
TRBJ2-2,TRBV30,CAWRNPGGTGELFF
TRBJ1-1,TRBV19,CASSIGGSNTEAFF
TRBJ2-7,TRBV7-9,CASSPDLASHEQYF
TRBJ2-2,TRBV6-1,CASSDYGQGLNGELFF
TRBJ2-5,TRBV19,CASSNTGKWETQYF
TRBJ1-4,TRBV6-5,CASSRTGRGDEKLFF
TRBJ1-2,TRBV6-5,CASSYTGSGYTF
TRBJ2-5,TRBV7-2,CASSFGGIQETQYF
TRBJ1-5,TRBV6-5,CASSPTPNRSQPQHF
TRBJ2-7,TRBV19,CASSRTGFNEQYF
TRBJ2-2,TRBV23-1,CASSQSARGDSGELFF
TRBJ2-3,TRBV28,CASRATGADTQYF
TRBJ2-1,TRBV2,CASSVGLAGRAYNEQFF
TRBJ1-5,TRBV6-1,CASSETGGRQPQHF
TRBJ1-3,TRBV7-3,CASSTSGGAGNTIYF
TRBJ1-5,TRBV6-5,CASSYRQGGQPQHF
TRBJ2-7,TRBV3-1/TRBV3-2,CASSPPYEQYF
TRBJ1-1,TRBV7-2,CASSFNSLRNTEAFF
TRBJ2-1,TRBV19,CASSSGGPSNNEQFF
TRBJ1-6,TRBV7-3,CASSHRRDSPLHF
TRBJ2-7,TRBV5-1,CASNGGSVEQYF
TRBJ2-1,TRBV5-6,CASSLSDRGRGNEQFF
TRBJ1-2,TRBV29-1,CSVMSGADNYGYTF
TRBJ2-2,TRBV14,CASSQLGFGELFF
TRBJ2-7,TRBV30,CAWSVGQGFYEQYF
TRBJ2-3,TRBV19,CASSPGPAGPTDTQYF
TRBJ2-3,TRBV27,CASSWNPWSGSFTDTQYF
TRBJ2-2,TRBV4-3,CASSVSYYTGELFF
TRBJ2-7,TRBV21-1,CASSIPGQGTYEQYF
TRBJ1-4,TRBV11-2,CASSLGQGSEKLFF
TRBJ2-5,TRBV10-3,CAISDAGRGQETQYF
TRBJ1-2,TRBV18,CASSPNGGGYTF
TRBJ2-1,TRBV4-1,CASSQVTSGRPYNEQFF
TRBJ1-6,TRBV3-1/TRBV3-2,CASSQATVMPLHF
TRBJ1-2,TRBV28,CASKGANIGYTF
TRBJ1-2,TRBV6-6,CASTLSREVYGYTF
TRBJ1-5,TRBV21-1,CASSYRGQGQPQHF
TRBJ1-1,TRBV12-3/TRBV12-4,CASSLHRDTEAFF